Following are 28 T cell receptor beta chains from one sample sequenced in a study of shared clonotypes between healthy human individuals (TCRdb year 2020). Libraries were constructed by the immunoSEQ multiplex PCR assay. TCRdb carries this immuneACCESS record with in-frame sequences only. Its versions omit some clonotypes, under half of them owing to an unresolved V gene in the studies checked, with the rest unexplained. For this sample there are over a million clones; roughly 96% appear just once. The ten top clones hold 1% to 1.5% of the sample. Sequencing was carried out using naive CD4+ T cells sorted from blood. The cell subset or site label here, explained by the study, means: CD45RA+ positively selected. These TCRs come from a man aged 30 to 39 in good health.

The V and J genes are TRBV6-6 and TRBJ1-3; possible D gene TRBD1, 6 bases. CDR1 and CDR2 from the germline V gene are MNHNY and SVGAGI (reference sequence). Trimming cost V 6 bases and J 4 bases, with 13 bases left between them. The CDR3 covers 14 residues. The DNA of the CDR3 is TGTGCCAGCAGAACAGGGATATTCGGAAACACCATATATTTT. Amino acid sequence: CASRTGIFGNTIYF.

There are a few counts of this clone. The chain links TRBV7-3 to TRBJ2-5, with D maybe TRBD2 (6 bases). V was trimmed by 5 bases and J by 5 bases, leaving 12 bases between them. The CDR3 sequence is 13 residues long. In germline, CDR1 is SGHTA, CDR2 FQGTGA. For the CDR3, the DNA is TGTGCCAGCAGCCCCTCACGGGGGGAGACCCAGTACTTC. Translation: CASSPSRGETQYF.

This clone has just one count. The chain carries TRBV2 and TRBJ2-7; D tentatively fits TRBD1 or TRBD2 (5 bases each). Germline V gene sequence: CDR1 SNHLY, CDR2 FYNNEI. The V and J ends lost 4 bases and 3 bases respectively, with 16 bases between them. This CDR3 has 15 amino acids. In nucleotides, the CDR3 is TGTGCCAGCAGTGGGGCAGGGAAGGGAGTCTACGAGCAGTACTTC. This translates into CASSGAGKGVYEQYF.

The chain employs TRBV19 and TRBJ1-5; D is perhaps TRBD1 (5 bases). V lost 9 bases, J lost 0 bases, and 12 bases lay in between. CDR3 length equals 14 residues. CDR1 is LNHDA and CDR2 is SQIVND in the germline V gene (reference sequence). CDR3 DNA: TGTGCCAGCGAGGGCGGGGGTAGCAATCAGCCCCAGCATTTT. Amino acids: CASEGGGSNQPQHF.

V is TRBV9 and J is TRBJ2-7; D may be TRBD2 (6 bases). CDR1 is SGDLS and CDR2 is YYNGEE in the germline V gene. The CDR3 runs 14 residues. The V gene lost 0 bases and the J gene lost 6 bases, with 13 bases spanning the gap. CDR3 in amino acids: CASSVGGDLGEQYF. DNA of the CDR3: TGTGCCAGCAGCGTAGGGGGGGACCTCGGCGAGCAGTACTTC.

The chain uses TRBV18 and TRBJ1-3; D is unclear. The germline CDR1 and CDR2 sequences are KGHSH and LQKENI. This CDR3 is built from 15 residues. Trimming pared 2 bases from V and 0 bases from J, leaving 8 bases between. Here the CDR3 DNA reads TGTGCCAGCTCACCAGCGGCAGGCTCTGGAAACACCATATATTTT. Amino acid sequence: CASSPAAGSGNTIYF.

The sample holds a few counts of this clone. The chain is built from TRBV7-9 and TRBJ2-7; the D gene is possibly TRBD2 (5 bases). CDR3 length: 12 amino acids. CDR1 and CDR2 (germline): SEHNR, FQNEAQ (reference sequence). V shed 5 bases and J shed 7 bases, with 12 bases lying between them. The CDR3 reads CASSPLTGEQYF. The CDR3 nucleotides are TGTGCCAGCAGCCCACTGACGGGAGAGCAGTACTTC.

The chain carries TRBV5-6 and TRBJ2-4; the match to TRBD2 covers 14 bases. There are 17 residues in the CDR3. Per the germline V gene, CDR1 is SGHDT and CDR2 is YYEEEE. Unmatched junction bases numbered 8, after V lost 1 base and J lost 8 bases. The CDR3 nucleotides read TGTGCCAGCAGCTTGTCGACTAGCGGGAGGGCGGGAGACATTCAGTACTTC. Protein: CASSLSTSGRAGDIQYF. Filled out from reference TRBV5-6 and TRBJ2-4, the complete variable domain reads DAGVTQSPTHLIKTRGQQVTLRCSPKSGHDTVSWYQQALGQGPQFIFQYYEEEERQRGNFPDRFSGHQFPNYSSELNVNALLLGDSALYLCASSLSTSGRAGDIQYFGAGTRLSVL.

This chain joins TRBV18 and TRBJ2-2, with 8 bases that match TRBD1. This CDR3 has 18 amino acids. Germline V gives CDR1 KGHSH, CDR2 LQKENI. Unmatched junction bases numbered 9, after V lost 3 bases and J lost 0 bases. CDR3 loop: CASSPIGTGTANTGELFF. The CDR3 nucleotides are TGTGCCAGCTCACCCATCGGGACAGGCACCGCGAACACCGGGGAGCTGTTTTTT.

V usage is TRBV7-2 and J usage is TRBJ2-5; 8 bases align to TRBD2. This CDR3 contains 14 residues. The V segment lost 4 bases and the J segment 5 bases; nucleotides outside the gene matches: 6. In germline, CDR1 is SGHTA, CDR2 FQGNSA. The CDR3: CASSSSGRLETQYF. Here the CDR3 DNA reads TGTGCCAGCAGCTCCAGCGGGAGATTGGAGACCCAGTACTTC.

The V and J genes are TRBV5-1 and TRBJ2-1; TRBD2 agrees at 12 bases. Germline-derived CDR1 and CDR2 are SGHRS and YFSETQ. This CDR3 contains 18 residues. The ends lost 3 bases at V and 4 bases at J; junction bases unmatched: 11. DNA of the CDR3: TGCGCCAGCAGCTCGACGGAACTAGCGGGAGGAAGGTACAATGAGCAGTTCTTC. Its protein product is CASSSTELAGGRYNEQFF.

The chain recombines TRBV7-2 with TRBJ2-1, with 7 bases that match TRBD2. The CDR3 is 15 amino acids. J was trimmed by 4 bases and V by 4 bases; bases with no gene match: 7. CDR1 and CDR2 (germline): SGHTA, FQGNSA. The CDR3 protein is CASSSVAGPYNEQFF. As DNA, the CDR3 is TGTGCCAGCAGCTCCGTAGCGGGTCCTTACAATGAGCAGTTCTTC.

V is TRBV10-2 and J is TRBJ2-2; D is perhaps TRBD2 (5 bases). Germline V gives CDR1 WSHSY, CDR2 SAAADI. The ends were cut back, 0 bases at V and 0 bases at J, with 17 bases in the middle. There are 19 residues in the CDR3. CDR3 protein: CASSESGSASSSNTGELFF. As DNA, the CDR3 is TGCGCCAGCAGTGAGTCCGGATCGGCTAGCAGTTCGAACACCGGGGAGCTGTTTTTT.

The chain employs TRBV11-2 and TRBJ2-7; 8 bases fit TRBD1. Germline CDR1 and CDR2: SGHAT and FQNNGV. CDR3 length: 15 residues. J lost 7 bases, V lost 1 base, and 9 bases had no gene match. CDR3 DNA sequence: TGTGCCAGCAGCTTAGCCGCGACAGGGGATGGGGAGCAGTACTTC. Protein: CASSLAATGDGEQYF.

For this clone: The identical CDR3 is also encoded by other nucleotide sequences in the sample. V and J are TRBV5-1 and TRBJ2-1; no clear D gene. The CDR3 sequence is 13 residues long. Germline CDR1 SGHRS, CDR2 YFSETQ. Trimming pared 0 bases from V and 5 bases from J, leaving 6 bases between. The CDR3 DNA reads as TGCGCCAGCAGCTTGGGATCTGACAATGAGCAGTTCTTC. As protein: CASSLGSDNEQFF. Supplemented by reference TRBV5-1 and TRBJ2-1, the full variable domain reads KAGVTQTPRYLIKTRGQQVTLSCSPISGHRSVSWYQQTPGQGLQFLFEYFSETQRNKGNFPGRFSGRQFSNSRSEMNVSTLELGDSALYLCASSLGSDNEQFFGPGTRLTVL.

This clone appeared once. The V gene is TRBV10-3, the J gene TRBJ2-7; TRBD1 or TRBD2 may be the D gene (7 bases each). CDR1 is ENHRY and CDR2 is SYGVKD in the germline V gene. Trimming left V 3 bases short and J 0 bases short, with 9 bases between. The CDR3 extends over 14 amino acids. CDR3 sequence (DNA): TGTGCCATCAGTGACAGGGGGGGCTCCTACGAGCAGTACTTC. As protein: CAISDRGGSYEQYF.

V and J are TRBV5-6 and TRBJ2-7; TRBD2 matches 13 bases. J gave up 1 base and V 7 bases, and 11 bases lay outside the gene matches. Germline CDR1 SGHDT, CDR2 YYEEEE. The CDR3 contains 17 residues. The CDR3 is CASAPGLAGVFSYEQYF. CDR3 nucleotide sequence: TGTGCCAGCGCACCTGGACTAGCGGGAGTATTTTCCTACGAGCAGTACTTC.

DNA for the CDR3: TGCGCCAGCTGGGCCGCCGGGACGCCTTACAATGAGCAGTTCTTC. Amino acid sequence: CASWAAGTPYNEQFF. This chain uses TRBV5-1 with TRBJ2-1; D assignment may be TRBD1 or TRBD2 (5 bases each). From germline, CDR1 is SGHRS and CDR2 YFSETQ. The CDR3 sequence is 15 residues long. Trimming took off 7 bases at V and 4 bases at J, with 18 bases between the two ends. Drawing the rest from reference TRBV5-1 and TRBJ2-1, the complete variable domain is KAGVTQTPRYLIKTRGQQVTLSCSPISGHRSVSWYQQTPGQGLQFLFEYFSETQRNKGNFPGRFSGRQFSNSRSEMNVSTLELGDSALYLCASWAAGTPYNEQFFGPGTRLTVL.

The CDR3 bases are TGTGCCAGCAGCGTGGGACTAGCGGGAGGTCCCGAGCAGTTCTTC. This sequence encodes CASSVGLAGGPEQFF. The chain carries TRBV9 and TRBJ2-1; TRBD2 matches at 15 bases. From germline, CDR1 is SGDLS and CDR2 YYNGEE. CDR3 length: 15 residues. V dropped 2 bases and J dropped 10; count of bases not matched to a gene: 4. The entire variable domain, with the rest obtained from reference TRBV9 and TRBJ2-1, is as follows: DSGVTQTPKHLITATGQRVTLRCSPRSGDLSVYWYQQSLDQGLQFLIQYYNGEERAKGNILERFSAQQFPDLHSELNLSSLELGDSALYFCASSVGLAGGPEQFFGPGTRLTVL.

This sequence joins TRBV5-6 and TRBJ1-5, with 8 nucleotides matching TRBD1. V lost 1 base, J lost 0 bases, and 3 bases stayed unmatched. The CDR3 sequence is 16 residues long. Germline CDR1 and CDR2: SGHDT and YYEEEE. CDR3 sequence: CASSLYRGISNQPQHF. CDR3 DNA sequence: TGTGCCAGCAGCTTGTACAGGGGGATTAGCAATCAGCCCCAGCATTTT.

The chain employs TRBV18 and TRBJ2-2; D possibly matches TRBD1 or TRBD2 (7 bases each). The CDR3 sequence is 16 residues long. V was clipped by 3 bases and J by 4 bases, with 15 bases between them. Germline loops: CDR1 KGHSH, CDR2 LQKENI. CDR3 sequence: CASSPLGQRGTGELFF. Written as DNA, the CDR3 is TGTGCCAGCTCACCGCTGGGACAGCGGGGCACCGGGGAGCTGTTTTTT.

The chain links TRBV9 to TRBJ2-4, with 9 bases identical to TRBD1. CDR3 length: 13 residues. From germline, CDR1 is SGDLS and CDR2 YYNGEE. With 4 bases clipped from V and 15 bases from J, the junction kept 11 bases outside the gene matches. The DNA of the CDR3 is TGTGCCAGCAGCATGACCACAGGGGGCGATCTGTACTTC. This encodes CASSMTTGGDLYF.

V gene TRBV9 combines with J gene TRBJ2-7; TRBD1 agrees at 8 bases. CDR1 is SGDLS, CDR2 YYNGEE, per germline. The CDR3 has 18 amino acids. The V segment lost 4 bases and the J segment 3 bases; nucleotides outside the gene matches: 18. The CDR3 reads CASSPVGRLGQGNYEQYF. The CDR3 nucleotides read TGTGCCAGCAGCCCCGTTGGGCGCCTTGGACAGGGAAACTACGAGCAGTACTTC.

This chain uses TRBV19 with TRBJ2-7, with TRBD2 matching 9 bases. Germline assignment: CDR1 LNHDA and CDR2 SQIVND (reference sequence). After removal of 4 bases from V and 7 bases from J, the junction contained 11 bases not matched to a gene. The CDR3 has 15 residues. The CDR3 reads CASSRLTSGKWEQYF. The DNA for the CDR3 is TGTGCCAGTAGTAGGTTGACTAGCGGAAAGTGGGAGCAGTACTTC. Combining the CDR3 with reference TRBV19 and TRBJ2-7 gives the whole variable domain DGGITQSPKYLFRKEGQNVTLSCEQNLNHDAMYWYRQDPGQGLRLIYYSQIVNDFQKGDIAEGYSVSREKKESFPLTVTSAQKNPTAFYLCASSRLTSGKWEQYFGPGTRLTVT.

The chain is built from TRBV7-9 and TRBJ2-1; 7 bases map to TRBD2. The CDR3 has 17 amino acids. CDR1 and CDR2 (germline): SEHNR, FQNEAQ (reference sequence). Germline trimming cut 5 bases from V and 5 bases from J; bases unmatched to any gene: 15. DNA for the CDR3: TGTGCCAGCAGCCGCCAACTCCGGGACGCGGGAGACAATGAGCAGTTCTTC. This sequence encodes CASSRQLRDAGDNEQFF.

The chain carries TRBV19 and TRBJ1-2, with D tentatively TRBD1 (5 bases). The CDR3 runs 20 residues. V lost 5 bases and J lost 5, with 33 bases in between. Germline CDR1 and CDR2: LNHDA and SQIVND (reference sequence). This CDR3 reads CASSSGSSVDRRYKLYGYTF. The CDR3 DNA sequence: TGTGCCAGTAGTTCAGGGAGCTCCGTCGACCGCCGGTATAAATTGTATGGCTACACCTTC.

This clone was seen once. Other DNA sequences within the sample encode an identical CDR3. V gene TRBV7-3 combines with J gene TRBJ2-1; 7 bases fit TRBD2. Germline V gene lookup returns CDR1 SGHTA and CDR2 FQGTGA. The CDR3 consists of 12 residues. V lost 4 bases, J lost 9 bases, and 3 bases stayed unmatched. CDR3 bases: TGTGCCAGCAGCTCCCCGGGAGGTGAGCAGTTCTTC. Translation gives CASSSPGGEQFF.

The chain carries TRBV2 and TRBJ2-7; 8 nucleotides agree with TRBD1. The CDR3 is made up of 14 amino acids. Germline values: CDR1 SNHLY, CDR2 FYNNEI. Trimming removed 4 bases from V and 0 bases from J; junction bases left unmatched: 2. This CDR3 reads CASSGDRSSYEQYF. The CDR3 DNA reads TGTGCCAGCAGTGGGGACAGGAGCTCCTACGAGCAGTACTTC.